This entry is about one TCR beta chain. Sampled blood was obtained at baseline, cycle 4 day 1, and cycle 7 day 1. This entry belongs to a study of OX40 agonist ivuxolimab in advanced cancers. Study overall: An anti-OX40 (CD134) antibody with agonistic activity, ivuxolimab, was administered to patients. Partial response was recorded in three patients: one hepatocellular carcinoma and two cutaneous melanoma cases. People in dose escalation had one of these cancers: hepatocellular carcinoma, melanoma, renal cell or head and neck cancer.

Produced via immunoSEQ multiplex PCR; TCRdb's table is partial and in-frame only. The sample includes 70,000 or so clones, 80% to 95% of them seen just once. V was trimmed by 2 bases and J by 2 bases, leaving 4 bases between them. Germline V lookup: CDR1 ENHRY, CDR2 SYGVKD. CDR3 length: 12 amino acids. Material: CD4+ or CD8+ T cells sorted from blood, obtained in a trial of the OX40 agonist ivuxolimab. The clonotype comes from an adult with an advanced solid tumor such as melanoma, head and neck, liver or kidney cancer. V and J are TRBV10-3 and TRBJ2-7; D is uncertain. The chain's CDR3 is CAISEPPYEQYF. CDR3 in DNA: TGTGCCATCAGTGAGCCGCCCTACGAGCAGTACTTC.